These 14 T cell receptor beta chains were sequenced from one sample in a study of CD8 T cells in ankylosing spondylitis. No antigen is known for these receptors. Study outcomes and limitations: Ankylosing spondylitis blood seemed to carry a telltale TCR beta motif made of under ten highly homologous variants.

Each CDR3 protein gets one entry after TCRdb re-called the 5' RACE reads with MiXCR. The sample lists roughly 670,000 distinct CDR3 sequences; 15% to 20% were seen once. The sample taken for sequencing was blood, either unsorted or a sorted T cell fraction (not recorded which). These receptors were taken from a male donor with ankylosing spondylitis.

The genes are TRBV11-2 and TRBJ2-6, with 11 bases matching TRBD2. With V trimmed by 7 bases and J by 1 base, 15 bases remained unmatched. Germline V gene lookup returns CDR1 SGHAT and CDR2 FQNNGV. The CDR3 consists of 20 residues. The CDR3 DNA follows: TGTGCCAGCACCTCGGGGGGGCTAGCGGGAGGAAGGTCTGGGGCCAACGTCCTGACTTTC. This gives the protein CASTSGGLAGGRSGANVLTF.

The chain carries TRBV28 and TRBJ2-1; 8 bases align to TRBD2. V gave up 7 bases and J gave up 4 bases; unmatched junction bases: 9. This CDR3 region has 15 residues. Per germline, CDR1 MDHEN and CDR2 SYDVKM. CDR3 bases: TGTGCCAGCACCCCGGGGGGGGTTTCTTACAATGAGCAGTTCTTC. It translates to CASTPGGVSYNEQFF.

This clonotype was picked up a small number of times. The chain couples TRBV5-1 to TRBJ2-1, with D hard to call. Germline loops: CDR1 SGHRS, CDR2 YFSETQ. The V and J ends lost 2 bases and 2 bases respectively, with 11 bases between them. The CDR3 contains 15 residues. This CDR3 reads CASSLGLVAYNEQFF. DNA of the CDR3: TGCGCCAGCAGCTTAGGTTTGGTCGCCTACAATGAGCAGTTCTTC. Using reference TRBV5-1 and TRBJ2-1 for the parts outside the CDR3, the full variable domain is KAGVTQTPRYLIKTRGQQVTLSCSPISGHRSVSWYQQTPGQGLQFLFEYFSETQRNKGNFPGRFSGRQFSNSRSEMNVSTLELGDSALYLCASSLGLVAYNEQFFGPGTRLTVL.

The CDR3 DNA reads as TGCAGTGCTATTTCCACGGGACTAGCGGGAGAGGCGCAGTATTTT. Its translation: CSAISTGLAGEAQYF. J is TRBJ2-3 and V is TRBV20-1, with 14 bases that match TRBD2. This CDR3 is 15 amino acids long. The germline V gene encodes CDR1 DFQATT and CDR2 SNEGSKA (reference sequence). The trim removed 4 bases at V and 10 bases at J, leaving 10 bases unmatched.

This clonotype was observed a few times. The chain has TRBV29-1 and TRBJ2-2, with 8 bases that match TRBD2. V lost 3 bases and J lost 1; bases outside the gene matches: 1. Germline CDR1 reads SQVTM; CDR2 reads ANQGSEA. The CDR3 contains 14 residues. CDR3 protein: CSVDLAGNTGELFF. DNA of the CDR3: TGCAGCGTTGACCTAGCGGGGAACACCGGGGAGCTGTTTTTT.

In its sample, this clonotype was seen a few times. The chain employs TRBV29-1 and TRBJ2-1; 9 nucleotides line up with TRBD1. The germline V gene has CDR1 SQVTM and CDR2 ANQGSEA. The V and J ends lost 4 bases and 3 bases, in that order; junction bases with no gene match: 1. The CDR3 covers 13 residues. CDR3 sequence (DNA): TGCAGCGTTGCGGACAGGGGCTACAATGAGCAGTTCTTC. It is translated as CSVADRGYNEQFF.

This clonotype was counted once. The chain is built from TRBV12-3 or TRBV12-4 and TRBJ1-2, with D possibly TRBD1 on 5 matching bases. This CDR3 region has 13 residues. Trimming pared 5 bases from V and 8 bases from J, leaving 15 bases between. CDR3 DNA: TGTGCCAGCAGTACCGGGGGTGCTGGGGGCTACACCTTC. Residues: CASSTGGAGGYTF.

V usage is TRBV10-3 and J usage is TRBJ2-6, with D possibly matching TRBD2 (6 bases). V lost 0 bases, J lost 2 bases, and 8 bases lay in between. Germline V gene data show CDR1 as ENHRY and CDR2 as SYGVKD. This CDR3 spans 16 amino acids. The chain's CDR3 is CAISESAGTGANVLTF. The CDR3 region has the DNA TGTGCCATCAGTGAGTCCGCGGGAACTGGGGCCAACGTCCTGACTTTC.

This rearrangement joins TRBV7-9 to TRBJ2-1, with D maybe TRBD2 (7 bases). Germline loops: CDR1 SEHNR, CDR2 FQNEAQ (reference sequence). V was trimmed by 5 bases and J by 3 bases, leaving 20 bases between them. There are 17 residues in the CDR3. CDR3 sequence reads: CASSPAGGPTFYNEQFF. DNA for the CDR3: TGTGCCAGCAGCCCAGCCGGGGGGCCGACATTCTACAATGAGCAGTTCTTC.

The chain is built from TRBV7-2 and TRBJ1-4; D is uncertain. Germline lookup yields CDR1 SGHTA and CDR2 FQGNSA. This CDR3 has 11 residues. V shed 5 bases and J shed 5 bases, with 3 bases lying between them. CDR3 bases: TGTGCCAGCAGCAACAATGAAAAACTGTTTTTT. Amino acid sequence: CASSNNEKLFF.

CDR3 residues: CASSHRWDRADEQYF. The CDR3 DNA follows: TGTGCCAGCAGCCACCGCTGGGATCGGGCCGACGAGCAGTACTTC. The J gene is TRBJ2-7, the V gene TRBV3-1; D is unclear. CDR3 length equals 15 residues. V was clipped by 3 bases and J by 5 bases, with 17 bases between them. Looked up from germline, CDR1 is LGHDT and CDR2 is YNNKEL (reference sequence).

This chain joins TRBV6-1 and TRBJ2-1, with D hard to call. Per germline, CDR1 MNHNS and CDR2 SASEGT. V lost 2 bases and J 6 bases, leaving 11 bases between the germline ends. The CDR3 is made up of 14 amino acids. The CDR3 sequence: CASSEIGVPNEQFF. The CDR3 DNA sequence: TGTGCCAGCAGTGAAATTGGAGTCCCCAATGAGCAGTTCTTC.

This clonotype turned up a few times. Its ends do not fully match the called genes, so a read error is possible. The chain carries TRBV4-3 and TRBJ2-1; D gene unclear. This CDR3 comprises 15 residues. Germline assignment: CDR1 LGHNA and CDR2 YSLEER. The CDR3 nucleotides are TGCGCCAGCAGCCAAGATACGCCCTCCTCCAATGAGCAGTTCTTC. Protein: CASSQDTPSSNEQFF.

The chain couples TRBV29-1 to TRBJ1-3; no definite D call. In germline, CDR1 is SQVTM, CDR2 ANQGSEA. V shed 0 bases and J shed 4 bases, with 7 bases lying between them. The CDR3 length is 13 residues. Here the CDR3 DNA reads TGCAGCGTTGAAGAGGGTTCCGGAAACACCATATATTTT. Protein product: CSVEEGSGNTIYF.